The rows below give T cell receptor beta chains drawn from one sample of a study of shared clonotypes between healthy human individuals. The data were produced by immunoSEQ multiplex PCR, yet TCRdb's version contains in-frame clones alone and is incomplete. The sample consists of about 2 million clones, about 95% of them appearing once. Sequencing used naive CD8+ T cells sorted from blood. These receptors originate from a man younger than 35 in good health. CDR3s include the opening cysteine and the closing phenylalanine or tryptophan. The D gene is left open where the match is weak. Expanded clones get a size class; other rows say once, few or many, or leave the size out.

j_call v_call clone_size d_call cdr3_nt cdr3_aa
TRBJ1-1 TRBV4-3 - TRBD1 TGCGCCAGCAGCCAAGACCTCCCGGACAGGGATACGAACACTGAAGCTTTCTTT CASSQDLPDRDTNTEAFF
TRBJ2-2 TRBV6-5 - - TGTGCCAGCAGTTACCGCGCAGGGGACGGAAACGGGGAGCTGTTTTTT CASSYRAGDGNGELFF
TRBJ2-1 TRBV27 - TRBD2 TGTGCCAGCAGTTTCGCGGGAGCAACCTCCTACAATGAGCAGTTCTTC CASSFAGATSYNEQFF
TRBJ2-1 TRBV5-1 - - TGCGCCAGCAGCTTGTATTCGGGGTCCGCCAATGAGCAGTTCTTC CASSLYSGSANEQFF
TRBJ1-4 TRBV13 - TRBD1 TGTGCCAGCAGCCCGGACAGGGGGAGAGAAAAACTGTTTTTT CASSPDRGREKLFF
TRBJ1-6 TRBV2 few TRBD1 TGTGCCAGCAGTGAAGGCCACCGACAGGGGAATTCACCCCTCCACTTT CASSEGHRQGNSPLHF
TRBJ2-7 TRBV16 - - TGTGCCAGCAGCCAATCATTAGGGACCACCTACGAGCAGTACTTC CASSQSLGTTYEQYF
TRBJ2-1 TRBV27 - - TGTGCCAGCAGTACCCTGTGGGACTCCAACGGTGAGCAGTTCTTC CASSTLWDSNGEQFF
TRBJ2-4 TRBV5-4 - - TGTGCCAGCAGCTTGGAGGGGACCGACAACATTCAGTACTTC CASSLEGTDNIQYF
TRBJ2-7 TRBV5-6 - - TGTGCCAGCAGCCTCGTTTTGGGGGGCCTCCAAGCCGAGCAGTACTTC CASSLVLGGLQAEQYF
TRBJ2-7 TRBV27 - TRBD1 TGTGCCAGCAGTGGTGACAGGGTCCCGTACGAGCAGTACTTC CASSGDRVPYEQYF
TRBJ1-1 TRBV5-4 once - TGTGCCGTATCCATGCGGTTGAACACTGAAGCTTTCTTT CAVSMRLNTEAFF
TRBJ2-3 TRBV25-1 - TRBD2 TGTGCCAGCCACGGAACTAGCGGGACCTTTAGCACAGATACGCAGTATTTT CASHGTSGTFSTDTQYF
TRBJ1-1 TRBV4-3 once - TGCGCCAGCAGGGAGGGTGTCAACACTGAAGCTTTCTTT CASREGVNTEAFF
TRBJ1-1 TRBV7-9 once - TGTGCCAGCAGCCCCTGGAATGTAAACACTGAAGCTTTCTTT CASSPWNVNTEAFF
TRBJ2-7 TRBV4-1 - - TGCGCCAGCAGCCAAGATTCAGTTTCCTACGAGCAGTACTTC CASSQDSVSYEQYF
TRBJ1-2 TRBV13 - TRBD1 TGTGCCAGCCGGGACAGACAGGGGTTATTTAACTATGGCTACACCTTC CASRDRQGLFNYGYTF
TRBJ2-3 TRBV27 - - TGTGAAATGGAAACAGATACGCAGTATTTT CEMETDTQYF
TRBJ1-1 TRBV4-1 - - TGCGCCAGCAGCCAAGATCGGGGGGGAAACACTGAAGCTTTCTTT CASSQDRGGNTEAFF
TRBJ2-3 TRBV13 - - TGTGCCAGCAGCCTAAGTCCGACAGATACGCAGTATTTT CASSLSPTDTQYF
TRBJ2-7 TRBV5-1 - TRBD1 TGCGCCAGCAGCGAGGGGACAGGGGGCGTCGACGAGCAGTACTTC CASSEGTGGVDEQYF
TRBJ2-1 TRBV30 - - TGTGCCTGGAGTGTAGTGGACTACAATGAGCAGTTCTTC CAWSVVDYNEQFF
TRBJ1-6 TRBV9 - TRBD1 TGTGCCAGCAGCGAGGGACAGGGTAGTCATTCACCCCTCCACTTT CASSEGQGSHSPLHF
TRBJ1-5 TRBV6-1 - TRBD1 TGTGCCAGCAGTGGGAAACCGACAGGGCGCAATCAGCCCCAGCATTTT CASSGKPTGRNQPQHF
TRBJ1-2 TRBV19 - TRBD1 TGTGCCAGTAGACAGGGGTGGTATGGCTACACCTTC CASRQGWYGYTF
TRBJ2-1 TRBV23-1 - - TGCGCCAGCAGTAGCCGGGACACCCGATTCTTC CASSSRDTRFF
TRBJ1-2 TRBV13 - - TGTGCCAGCAGCTCACCTCCGGGCCCGTTTTCCCCCTTC CASSSPPGPFSPF
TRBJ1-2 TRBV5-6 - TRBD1 TGTGCCAGCAGCGTTGGGACAGGGCAACGCTACACCTTC CASSVGTGQRYTF
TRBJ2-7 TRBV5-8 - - TGTGCCAGCAGCTTACTAGGGAACTACGAGCAGTACTTC CASSLLGNYEQYF
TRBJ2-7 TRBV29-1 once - TGCAGCGTTGAATTTCGACAGCCCGCCTACGAGCAGTACTTC CSVEFRQPAYEQYF
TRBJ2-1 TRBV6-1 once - TGTGCCAGCAGTGAAGGCAGGGTTGTAGGTTACTACTACAATGAGCAGTTCTTC CASSEGRVVGYYYNEQFF
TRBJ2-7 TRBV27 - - TGTGCCAGCAGTCTCCTAAGTGAACCCGAGCAGTACTTC CASSLLSEPEQYF
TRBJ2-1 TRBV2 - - TGTGCCAGCAGTCCCCTCTACGACAATGAGCAGTTCTTC CASSPLYDNEQFF
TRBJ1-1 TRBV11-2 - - TGTGCCAGCAGCTTAGGAAGCGGGTACACTGAAGCTTTCTTT CASSLGSGYTEAFF
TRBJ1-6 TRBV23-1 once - TGCGCCAGCAGTCAACCGAACTGGACAGAGATTAATTCACCCCTCCACTTT CASSQPNWTEINSPLHF
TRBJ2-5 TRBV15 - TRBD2 TGTGCCACCAGCCGGACTAGCGGGGGCCAAGAGACCCAGTACTTC CATSRTSGGQETQYF
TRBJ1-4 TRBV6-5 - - TGTGCCAGCAGTTACTCTGTCGAGGATGAAAAACTGTTTTTT CASSYSVEDEKLFF
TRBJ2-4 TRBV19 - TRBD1 TGTGCCAGTAGTATGGGACAGGTAGTAAGCCCAGCTAACATTCAGTACTTC CASSMGQVVSPANIQYF
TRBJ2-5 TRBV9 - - TGTGCCAGCAGCCCCTTCGGAGGGGAGGAGACCCAGTACTTC CASSPFGGEETQYF
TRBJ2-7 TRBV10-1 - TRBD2 TGCGCCAGCAGTCCCTCGGTTGCGGGGGACGAGCAGTACTTC CASSPSVAGDEQYF